Shown below are 16 T cell receptor beta chains from a single sample sequenced in a study of T cell repertoires in cytomegalovirus infection. For these receptors, no antigen is known. TCRdb analysed the reads with MiXCR anew, one entry per CDR3 protein. The sample consists of 80,000 or so distinct CDR3 sequences, about 40% of them appearing once. The specimen comprised CD8+ T cells from cultured PBMCs, sampled from culture after CMV antigen stimulation. These TCRs come from a human donor in good health (CMV status not recorded). Some clones in this sample may be carry-over from other donors' samples.

The chain carries TRBV28 and TRBJ1-3; 9 bases agree with TRBD1. The CDR3 length is 15 residues. J gave up 1 base and V 5 bases, and 3 bases lay outside the gene matches. Germline CDR1 MDHEN, CDR2 SYDVKM. The CDR3 DNA follows: TGTGCCAGCAGTCCGACAGGGGGATCTGGAAACACCATATATTTT. Residues: CASSPTGGSGNTIYF.

This clonotype came up a few times. The V call is TRBV2, the J call TRBJ1-5; 8 nucleotides match TRBD1. Germline V gene lookup returns CDR1 SNHLY and CDR2 FYNNEI. This CDR3 spans 15 amino acids. The trim removed 4 bases at V and 2 bases at J, leaving 4 bases unmatched. The CDR3 nucleotides are TGTGCCAGCAGTGTGGACAGGGCAGGCAATCAGCCCCAGCATTTT. It yields the protein CASSVDRAGNQPQHF.

The rearrangement links TRBV7-9 to TRBJ1-1, with TRBD1 matching over 9 bases. J was trimmed by 0 bases and V by 4 bases; bases with no gene match: 12. There are 18 residues in the CDR3. The V gene's germline CDR1 is SEHNR and CDR2 FQNEAQ (reference sequence). The CDR3 spells CASSSTVRDRDMNTEAFF. CDR3 bases: TGTGCCAGCAGCTCCACGGTTCGGGACAGGGACATGAACACTGAAGCTTTCTTT.

This clonotype was recorded at least ten times. V usage is TRBV3-1 and J usage is TRBJ2-7; the D is unclear. V was pared by 0 bases and J by 0 bases, with 12 bases between. The CDR3 extends over 16 amino acids. Per the germline V gene, CDR1 is LGHDT and CDR2 is YNNKEL (reference sequence). For the CDR3, the DNA is TGTGCCAGCAGCCAAGAATCAGCAAGGATCTCCTACGAGCAGTACTTC. This sequence encodes CASSQESARISYEQYF.

J is TRBJ2-5 and V is TRBV7-9, with 8 positions matching TRBD1. After removal of 4 bases from V and 4 bases from J, the junction contained 8 bases not matched to a gene. From germline, CDR1 is SEHNR and CDR2 FQNEAQ (reference sequence). The CDR3 consists of 15 residues. This CDR3 reads CASSSTDRGGETQYF. In nucleotides, the CDR3 is TGTGCCAGCAGCTCGACCGACAGGGGAGGAGAGACCCAGTACTTC.

This clonotype was observed a handful of times. J is TRBJ1-5 and V is TRBV7-9; 8 nucleotides agree with TRBD1. J was trimmed by 5 bases and V by 5 bases; bases with no gene match: 14. Germline assignment: CDR1 SEHNR and CDR2 FQNEAQ (reference sequence). CDR3 length: 17 residues. Here the CDR3 DNA reads TGTGCCAGCAGCCGGTGGACAGGGTTTGCCAATGATCAGCCCCAGCATTTT. It is translated as CASSRWTGFANDQPQHF.

This clonotype was seen a handful of times. This chain joins TRBV7-8 and TRBJ2-2; 9 bases fit TRBD1. This CDR3 contains 16 residues. Germline CDR1 is SGHVS and CDR2 is FQNEAQ. V was pared by 4 bases and J by 4 bases, with 7 bases of the junction left unmatched. This chain's CDR3 is CASSSGQGVGTGELFF. The CDR3 DNA sequence: TGTGCCAGCAGCTCGGGACAGGGAGTTGGCACCGGGGAGCTGTTTTTT.

This chain joins TRBV25-1 and TRBJ1-2, with TRBD1 matching over 9 bases. V lost 0 bases, J lost 4 bases, and 6 bases stayed unmatched. CDR1 is MGHDK, CDR2 SYGVNS, per germline. The CDR3 consists of 16 residues. As DNA, the CDR3 is TGTGCCAGCAGTGAATATATGGCGGACAGGGGCTATGGCTACACCTTC. As protein: CASSEYMADRGYGYTF.

This clonotype was observed a single time. The chain uses TRBV19 and TRBJ2-5, with D maybe TRBD2 (7 bases). This CDR3 has 14 residues. V gave up 7 bases and J gave up 5 bases, with 17 bases separating them. Germline V CDR1 and CDR2: LNHDA, SQIVND (reference sequence). The CDR3 bases are TGTGCCAGTACCCCGAGGGGGGGCTTGGAGACCCAGTACTTC. Its protein product is CASTPRGGLETQYF.

The count of this clonotype is one. J is TRBJ2-1 and V is TRBV28; 9 positions match TRBD2. V was clipped by 2 bases and J by 6 bases; unmatched bases: 14. Germline V gene sequence: CDR1 MDHEN, CDR2 SYDVKM. The CDR3 loop spans 18 amino acids. The CDR3 here is CASSLARWGGGAFNEQFF. In DNA form, the CDR3 reads TGTGCCAGCAGTTTAGCCCGCTGGGGCGGGGGGGCCTTCAATGAGCAGTTCTTC.

In this sample, this clonotype turned up a few times. CDR3 sequence reads: CASIGRANTEAFF. CDR3 bases: TGTGCCAGTATCGGCAGAGCGAACACTGAAGCTTTCTTT. This rearrangement joins TRBV19 to TRBJ1-1; no definite D call. V was trimmed by 7 bases and J by 1 base, leaving 10 bases between them. CDR1 LNHDA and CDR2 SQIVND come from the germline V gene (reference sequence). This CDR3 has 13 residues. Together with reference TRBV19 and TRBJ1-1, the CDR3 gives the full variable domain: DGGITQSPKYLFRKEGQNVTLSCEQNLNHDAMYWYRQDPGQGLRLIYYSQIVNDFQKGDIAEGYSVSREKKESFPLTVTSAQKNPTAFYLCASIGRANTEAFFGQGTRLTVV.

This clonotype has a count of ten or more. The genes are TRBV7-9 and TRBJ2-7, with TRBD2 identical over 10 bases. Trimming removed 3 bases from V and 4 bases from J; junction bases left unmatched: 6. Per the germline V gene, CDR1 is SEHNR and CDR2 is FQNEAQ (reference sequence). The CDR3 has 15 amino acids. CDR3 nucleotides: TGTGCCAGCAGCTTCACTAGCGGGGTGGGGTACGAGCAGTACTTC. It is translated as CASSFTSGVGYEQYF.

The genes are TRBV28 and TRBJ2-5; either TRBD1 or TRBD2 may supply D (5 bases each). Trimming removed 2 bases from V and 4 bases from J, with 11 bases in between. Germline V gene sequence: CDR1 MDHEN, CDR2 SYDVKM. The CDR3 contains 14 residues. In DNA form, the CDR3 reads TGTGCCAGCAGTTTAGTGGGACGGACAGAGACCCAGTACTTC. It encodes CASSLVGRTETQYF.

There are a few counts of this clonotype. V is TRBV4-3 and J is TRBJ2-5; tentatively, D is TRBD1 or TRBD2 (6 bases each). Germline assignment: CDR1 LGHNA and CDR2 YSLEER. The CDR3 is made up of 20 amino acids. Trimming removed 0 bases from V and 5 bases from J, with 28 bases in between. CDR3 residues: CASSQDRGMGGRARKETQYF. The CDR3 region has the DNA TGCGCCAGCAGCCAAGATAGGGGGATGGGAGGTCGAGCAAGGAAGGAGACCCAGTACTTC.

Only a few counts were recorded for this clonotype. J is TRBJ2-1 and V is TRBV28; D may match TRBD1 or TRBD2 (5 bases each). CDR3 length equals 15 residues. From germline, CDR1 is MDHEN and CDR2 SYDVKM. V lost 6 bases to trimming and J lost 0 bases, with 12 bases between them. The CDR3 nucleotides read TGTGCCAGCAGCCTAGGGACGGTCTCCTACAATGAGCAGTTCTTC. This translates into CASSLGTVSYNEQFF.

This clonotype was picked up many times. The chain employs TRBV7-2 and TRBJ2-7, with 9 positions matching TRBD1. Germline CDR1 is SGHTA and CDR2 is FQGNSA. J gave up 0 bases and V 8 bases, and 11 bases lay outside the gene matches. CDR3 length: 16 amino acids. CDR3 DNA: TGTGCCAGCGGAACGTCCGGGACAGGGATCTCCTACGAGCAGTACTTC. The encoded protein is CASGTSGTGISYEQYF.